These 26 T cell receptor beta chains originate from one sample sequenced in a study of OX40 agonist ivuxolimab in advanced cancers. Library preparation was by the immunoSEQ multiplex PCR assay. TCRdb retrieved this table from immuneACCESS and kept in-frame rearrangements only. Not all clones are present; in checked studies, unresolved V genes account for under half, and no reason is known for the remainder. The sample table records about 73,000 clones; 80% to 95% of these occur just once. The top ten hold approximately 0.5% of the sample. This material consisted of CD4+ or CD8+ T cells sorted from blood, taken in a trial of the OX40 agonist ivuxolimab. These receptors originate from an adult with an advanced solid tumor such as melanoma, head and neck, liver or kidney cancer.

The V gene is TRBV5-4, the J gene TRBJ2-3, with D perhaps TRBD1 (5 bases). The V and J ends lost 4 bases and 4 bases respectively, with 10 bases between them. CDR1 SGHNT and CDR2 YYREEE come from the germline V gene (reference sequence). The CDR3 covers 13 residues. The CDR3 sequence: CASSPLRADTQYF. The CDR3 coding sequence is TGTGCCAGCAGCCCCCTCAGGGCAGATACGCAGTATTTT.

The V gene is TRBV7-2, the J gene TRBJ1-1, with 12 bases matching TRBD1. The J segment lost 5 bases and the V segment lost 5 bases, leaving 12 bases of the junction unmatched. The germline V gene encodes CDR1 SGHTA and CDR2 FQGNSA. This CDR3 has 17 residues. The CDR3: CASSMTGTGGLGTEAFF. In DNA, the CDR3 is TGTGCCAGCAGCATGACCGGGACAGGGGGCCTTGGAACTGAAGCTTTCTTT.

This clone was seen just once. This chain connects TRBV28 to TRBJ2-3, with D uncertain. The CDR3 extends over 16 amino acids. The V gene's germline CDR1 is MDHEN and CDR2 SYDVKM. Trimming pared 5 bases from V and 0 bases from J, leaving 15 bases between. The CDR3 is CASSPPHRASTDTQYF. The DNA for the CDR3 is TGTGCCAGCAGTCCCCCTCACCGCGCTAGCACAGATACGCAGTATTTT.

V and J are TRBV7-2 and TRBJ1-1; D unclear. The germline gives CDR1 SGHTA, CDR2 FQGNSA. V was cut by 2 bases and J by 1 base, with 5 bases left in between. The CDR3 consists of 13 residues. The CDR3 DNA sequence: TGTGCCAGCAGCTTATCAGGGAACACTGAAGCTTTCTTT. Protein product: CASSLSGNTEAFF.

This chain joins TRBV15 and TRBJ2-3, with D possibly being TRBD1 (5 bases). The V and J ends lost 4 bases and 0 bases respectively, with 5 bases between them. CDR1 and CDR2 (germline): LNHNV, YYDKDF (reference sequence). The CDR3 spans 13 residues. The CDR3 loop is CATSTGSTDTQYF. The CDR3 nucleotides read TGTGCCACCAGCACAGGGAGCACAGATACGCAGTATTTT.

In DNA, the CDR3 is TGTGCCAGCAGAGGGGTTCCCCAAGAGACCCAGTACTTC. It encodes CASRGVPQETQYF. This chain joins TRBV2 and TRBJ2-5; tentatively, D is TRBD1 (5 bases). This CDR3 is built from 13 residues. V was clipped by 6 bases and J by 1 base, with 9 bases between them. Looked up from germline, CDR1 is SNHLY and CDR2 is FYNNEI.

The count of this clone is one. This chain joins TRBV18 and TRBJ1-1, with D perhaps TRBD1 (5 bases). Per the germline V gene, CDR1 is KGHSH and CDR2 is LQKENI. Trimming stripped 2 bases from V and 0 bases from J, with 19 bases between. CDR3 length equals 18 residues. The CDR3 bases are TGTGCCAGCTCACCAAGGCAGGGAGATCGAGGCATGAACACTGAAGCTTTCTTT. This translates into CASSPRQGDRGMNTEAFF.

The chain joins TRBV27 to TRBJ2-7, with 11 positions matching TRBD1. The junction had 6 bases not matched to a gene; V was cut back by 5 bases and J by 3 bases. There are 15 residues in the CDR3. Germline CDR1 and CDR2: MNHEY and SMNVEV (reference sequence). CDR3 sequence (DNA): TGTGCCAGCAGTATTAGGGGGACAGGGGGCTACGAGCAGTACTTC. This encodes CASSIRGTGGYEQYF.

The V gene is TRBV11-3, the J gene TRBJ2-3; weak D call: TRBD2 (7 bases). The V and J ends lost 4 bases and 2 bases respectively, with 10 bases between them. CDR1 and CDR2 from the germline V gene are SGHNT and YENEEA. This CDR3 is built from 14 residues. The CDR3 DNA sequence: TGTGCCAGCAGCTCGGGGGGCCTCACAGATACGCAGTATTTT. Translated: CASSSGGLTDTQYF.

The chain uses TRBV5-1 and TRBJ2-2; weak D call: TRBD2 (5 bases). Germline loops: CDR1 SGHRS, CDR2 YFSETQ. This CDR3 has 14 amino acids. Trimming stripped 0 bases from V and 7 bases from J, with 10 bases between. The CDR3 sequence: CASSLARGHGELFF. CDR3 nucleotides: TGCGCCAGCAGCTTGGCCCGGGGTCACGGGGAGCTGTTTTTT.

The rearrangement uses TRBV7-9 and TRBJ2-7; D is undetermined. V was clipped by 2 bases and J by 5 bases, with 10 bases between them. The CDR3 covers 13 residues. CDR1 and CDR2 from the germline V gene are SEHNR and FQNEAQ (reference sequence). The CDR3 loop is CASSLRIQDEQYF. In nucleotides, the CDR3 is TGTGCCAGCAGCTTACGGATCCAGGACGAGCAGTACTTC.

This chain connects TRBV19 to TRBJ2-3, with 14 bases that match TRBD2. The V gene end was trimmed by 4 bases and the J gene end by 2 bases; junction bases not matched to a gene: 5. This CDR3 contains 17 residues. CDR1 is LNHDA, CDR2 SQIVND, per germline (reference sequence). For the CDR3, the DNA is TGTGCCAGTAGTACTCGGACTAGCGGGAGGTACACAGATACGCAGTATTTT. Amino acids: CASSTRTSGRYTDTQYF.

As DNA, the CDR3 is TGCGCCAGCAGCTTGGCCGAAGGGGGCGCCTCTGGCTACACCTTC. Its translation is CASSLAEGGASGYTF. J is TRBJ1-2 and V is TRBV5-1; 7 bases are shared with TRBD1. Germline values: CDR1 SGHRS, CDR2 YFSETQ. The CDR3 is 15 residues long. With V trimmed by 0 bases and J by 7 bases, 9 bases remained unmatched.

This clone was counted once. The V call is TRBV30, the J call TRBJ2-1; D unclear. This CDR3 comprises 12 residues. Per germline, CDR1 GTSNPN and CDR2 SVGIG (reference sequence). The V gene lost 0 bases and the J gene lost 12 bases, with 12 bases spanning the gap. The CDR3 region has the DNA TGTGCCTGGAGTGTACGGTTAGGCGGGCAGTTCTTC. This translates into CAWSVRLGGQFF.

This clone has a single count. This chain uses TRBV10-3 with TRBJ1-3, with TRBD1 as a possible D gene (6 bases). V lost 6 bases and J 0 bases, leaving 12 bases between the germline ends. The CDR3 totals 15 residues. CDR1 and CDR2 (germline): ENHRY, SYGVKD. This CDR3 is CAISLETGSGNTIYF. Here the CDR3 DNA reads TGTGCCATCAGCCTGGAGACAGGCTCTGGAAACACCATATATTTT.

The chain recombines TRBV11-3 with TRBJ1-5, with D uncertain. V was trimmed by 1 base and J by 6 bases, leaving 10 bases between them. Germline values: CDR1 SGHNT, CDR2 YENEEA. The CDR3 length is 14 residues. This chain's CDR3 is CASSLVGEGQPQHF. The CDR3 nucleotides read TGTGCCAGCAGCTTAGTAGGCGAGGGTCAGCCCCAGCATTTT.

This chain connects TRBV6-5 to TRBJ2-7; 13 nucleotides align to TRBD2. This CDR3 comprises 14 residues. Trimming at V came to 7 bases and at J to 4 bases, leaving 4 bases not matched to a gene. Germline V gene data show CDR1 as MNHEY and CDR2 as SVGAGI. This CDR3 reads CASNWGLAGYEQYF. CDR3 coding DNA: TGTGCCAGCAACTGGGGACTAGCGGGGTACGAGCAGTACTTC.

This chain links TRBV7-9 with TRBJ2-5; TRBD1 matches 7 bases. Germline V gives CDR1 SEHNR, CDR2 FQNEAQ (reference sequence). This CDR3 has 17 amino acids. V was clipped by 4 bases and J by 7 bases; unmatched bases: 18. CDR3 nucleotides: TGTGCCAGCAGCTCAAAGAAACAAGGGACAGCCTGGGGGACCCAGTACTTC. Translation: CASSSKKQGTAWGTQYF.

This chain uses TRBV6-5 with TRBJ2-7; D perhaps matches TRBD1 (5 bases). Germline V gene lookup returns CDR1 MNHEY and CDR2 SVGAGI. The CDR3 consists of 13 residues. With 7 bases removed from V and 4 bases from J, the gap between germline ends came to 14 bases. CDR3 in DNA: TGTGCCAGCAAGAAGGGGTTAGGGTACGAGCAGTACTTC. It is translated as CASKKGLGYEQYF.

Only one count was recorded for this clone. The chain links TRBV5-1 to TRBJ2-2, with 13 bases fitting TRBD2. The germline gives CDR1 SGHRS, CDR2 YFSETQ. Trimming cost V 4 bases and J 7 bases; bases outside gene matches: 10. The CDR3 has 17 amino acids. Here the CDR3 reads CASSPSRTSGSSGELFF. The CDR3, as DNA: TGCGCCAGCAGCCCCTCAAGGACTAGCGGGAGTAGCGGGGAGCTGTTTTTT.

The chain joins TRBV28 to TRBJ2-7; D is unclear. CDR1 is MDHEN and CDR2 is SYDVKM in the germline V gene. This CDR3 has 14 amino acids. V was pared by 1 base and J by 4 bases, with 11 bases between. CDR3 nucleotides: TGTGCCAGCAGTTTATTAGAAACCTCTTACGAGCAGTACTTC. This sequence encodes CASSLLETSYEQYF.

This chain joins TRBV11-2 and TRBJ2-5; 10 bases agree with TRBD1. CDR1 is SGHAT and CDR2 is FQNNGV in the germline V gene. The ends lost 5 bases at V and 10 bases at J; junction bases unmatched: 13. The CDR3 is 15 amino acids. The CDR3 DNA reads as TGTGCCAGCAGCCCGACAGGGGGCGGGGGCGTCGGCCAGTACTTC. Amino acids: CASSPTGGGGVGQYF.

The J gene is TRBJ2-5, the V gene TRBV27, with TRBD1 matching over 9 bases. V lost 4 bases, J lost 4 bases, and 10 bases stayed unmatched. The CDR3 has 16 amino acids. Germline CDR1 is MNHEY and CDR2 is SMNVEV (reference sequence). CDR3 sequence reads: CASSSLWDRVGETQYF. The CDR3 DNA reads as TGTGCCAGCAGTTCACTTTGGGACAGGGTCGGAGAGACCCAGTACTTC.

This rearrangement joins TRBV5-4 to TRBJ2-5; TRBD2 is a possible D gene (6 bases). The CDR3 has 16 amino acids. CDR1 and CDR2 from the germline V gene are SGHNT and YYREEE (reference sequence). V lost 3 bases and J lost 1, with 16 bases in between. The DNA of the CDR3 is TGTGCCAGCAGCTGGCTGTGTAGGGAGGTCCAAGAGACCCAGTACTTC. Encoded protein: CASSWLCREVQETQYF.

J is TRBJ2-3 and V is TRBV7-9; D gene unclear. Trimming pared 3 bases from V and 1 base from J, leaving 14 bases between. Germline V gene sequence: CDR1 SEHNR, CDR2 FQNEAQ (reference sequence). There are 16 residues in the CDR3. CDR3 amino acids: CASSFPTTLGTDTQYF. The CDR3, as DNA: TGTGCCAGCAGCTTCCCAACAACGCTCGGCACAGATACGCAGTATTTT.

The chain has TRBV29-1 and TRBJ2-7; 7 nucleotides agree with TRBD1. The length of the CDR3 is 14 residues. Unmatched junction bases numbered 12, after V lost 6 bases and J lost 4 bases. Germline CDR1 SQVTM, CDR2 ANQGSEA. CDR3 residues: CSVGLTGSGYEQYF. CDR3 sequence (DNA): TGCAGCGTGGGATTGACAGGGTCAGGGTACGAGCAGTACTTC.